Shown below are 11 T cell receptor beta chains from a single sample sequenced in a study of long-term antiretroviral therapy in people with HIV. The run of the v3.0 immunoSEQ assay was at survey level. TCRdb's table, derived via immunoSEQ multiplex PCR, lists solely in-frame clones and lacks some. The table lists some 20,000 clones, 86% of them singletons. The source was unsorted PBMCs, collected 0.5 years after starting antiretroviral therapy. These TCRs come from a man between 40 and 49 years old with HIV.

This clone came up once. CDR3 region: CASSLVGRGNTEAFF. The CDR3 DNA reads TGTGCCAGCAGCTTGGTGGGCAGGGGGAACACTGAAGCTTTCTTT. This sequence joins TRBV5-6 and TRBJ1-1, with D possibly being TRBD1 (6 bases). Trimming left V 0 bases short and J 1 base short, with 10 bases between. The CDR3 is made up of 15 amino acids. Per the germline V gene, CDR1 is SGHDT and CDR2 is YYEEEE.

The genes are TRBV11-3 and TRBJ2-7, with TRBD2 matching 7 bases. V gave up 5 bases and J gave up 5 bases; unmatched junction bases: 6. The CDR3 spans 13 residues. Germline V gene sequence: CDR1 SGHNT, CDR2 YENEEA. The CDR3 DNA reads as TGTGCCAGCAGCCCCCGTGGGGGGGACGAGCAGTACTTC. Translating it yields CASSPRGGDEQYF.

The rearrangement uses TRBV11-1 and TRBJ2-7; the D gene is possibly TRBD1 (6 bases). Germline CDR1 and CDR2: SGHAT and FQDESV (reference sequence). The germline V and J ends were trimmed by 0 bases and 2 bases, with 11 bases remaining between them. The CDR3 is 15 residues long. The CDR3 DNA follows: TGTGCCAGCAGCTTAGCTCGTCAGGGGCCCTACGAGCAGTACTTC. Amino acids: CASSLARQGPYEQYF.

J is TRBJ2-7 and V is TRBV6-1, with D perhaps TRBD1 (5 bases). V was trimmed by 1 base and J by 2 bases, leaving 12 bases between them. From germline, CDR1 is MNHNS and CDR2 SASEGT. The CDR3 is 15 residues long. CDR3 sequence reads: CASSEGGQLAYEQYF. DNA for the CDR3: TGTGCCAGCAGTGAAGGAGGACAACTCGCCTACGAGCAGTACTTC.

The chain has TRBV7-9 and TRBJ2-3; TRBD1 is a possible D gene (6 bases). The CDR3 contains 14 residues. From germline, CDR1 is SEHNR and CDR2 FQNEAQ (reference sequence). V lost 6 bases and J lost 2, with 12 bases in between. This CDR3 reads CASRRGGATDTQYF. DNA of the CDR3: TGTGCCAGCAGACGAGGGGGAGCCACAGATACGCAGTATTTT.

This chain connects TRBV11-2 to TRBJ1-1, with a possible D match to TRBD1 (6 bases). Per the germline V gene, CDR1 is SGHAT and CDR2 is FQNNGV. Trimming took off 3 bases at V and 10 bases at J, with 15 bases between the two ends. This CDR3 has 13 amino acids. CDR3 in DNA: TGTGCCAGCAGCTTCGTCAGGGGCGAGGTAGCTTTCTTT. Its translation is CASSFVRGEVAFF.

The chain recombines TRBV27 with TRBJ2-1; 7 bases line up with TRBD2. The CDR3 is made up of 18 amino acids. CDR1 MNHEY and CDR2 SMNVEV come from the germline V gene (reference sequence). The junction had 14 bases not matched to a gene; V was cut back by 2 bases and J by 4 bases. CDR3 protein: CASSLVSGQGGRYNEQFF. In nucleotides, the CDR3 is TGTGCCAGCAGTTTAGTTAGCGGGCAGGGTGGCCGTTACAATGAGCAGTTCTTC.

This clone has only one observation. The V gene is TRBV7-9, the J gene TRBJ2-7; D call uncertain. With 3 bases removed from V and 1 base from J, the gap between germline ends came to 4 bases. The CDR3 is 12 residues long. From germline, CDR1 is SEHNR and CDR2 FQNEAQ (reference sequence). CDR3 DNA: TGTGCCAGCAGCTTTAGTTCCTACGAGCAGTACTTC. This codes for CASSFSSYEQYF.

This chain uses TRBV25-1 with TRBJ2-1, with 11 bases aligning to TRBD1. The CDR3 is made up of 14 amino acids. Germline-derived CDR1 and CDR2 are MGHDK and SYGVNS. Trimming at V came to 9 bases and at J to 10 bases, leaving 11 bases not matched to a gene. The CDR3 here is CARDRGRAPSEQFF. The CDR3 DNA follows: TGTGCCAGGGACAGGGGGCGCGCCCCCTCCGAGCAGTTCTTC. The variable domain in full, with the rest retrieved from reference TRBV25-1 and TRBJ2-1, is EADIYQTPRYLVIGTGKKITLECSQTMGHDKMYWYQQDPGMELHLIHYSYGVNSTEKGDLSSESTVSRIRTEHFPLTLESARPSHTSQYLCARDRGRAPSEQFFGPGTRLTVL.

This chain uses TRBV5-4 with TRBJ2-7, with TRBD1 as a possible D gene (6 bases). V lost 2 bases and J lost 1, with 10 bases in between. Germline lookup yields CDR1 SGHNT and CDR2 YYREEE (reference sequence). This CDR3 comprises 14 residues. CDR3 sequence reads: CASSFRDTSYEQYF. Written as DNA, the CDR3 is TGTGCCAGCAGCTTTAGGGACACTTCCTACGAGCAGTACTTC.

This chain joins TRBV5-1 and TRBJ1-1; 11 positions match TRBD1. V lost 4 bases to trimming and J lost 5 bases; unmatched junction nucleotides: 7. Germline values: CDR1 SGHRS, CDR2 YFSETQ. This CDR3 spans 15 amino acids. The CDR3 region is CASSRGTGGSTEAFF. The DNA of the CDR3 is TGCGCCAGCAGCCGAGGGACAGGGGGTAGTACTGAAGCTTTCTTT.